Given below is one T cell receptor (beta chain) in context. This sample was taken from a study of T-cell reconstitution after alpha-beta-depleted transplantation in children. TCRbeta library construction was performed incorporating unique molecular identifiers. Using its own MiXCR run on the PCR reads, TCRdb lists one record per CDR3 protein. The table shows about 460,000 distinct CDR3 sequences, with about 11% occurring only once. CDR1 is GTSNPN, CDR2 SVGIG, per germline (reference sequence). The V segment lost 3 bases and the J segment 11 bases; nucleotides outside the gene matches: 10. The CDR3 loop spans 14 amino acids.

V and J are TRBV30 and TRBJ1-6; TRBD1 aligns across 7 bases. The specimen comprised PBMCs, sampled before TCRalphabeta/CD19-depleted stem cell transplant. The sequence was obtained from a child aged 2 to 15 with inherited bone marrow failure, due to receive a stem cell transplant. Here the CDR3 DNA reads TGTGCCTGGAGGCTACTCATCAGGGGGACACCCCTCCACTTT. Residues: CAWRLLIRGTPLHF.